This TCR beta chain is from a study of T cell repertoires in cytomegalovirus infection. Study-wide background: It was recently identified HLA-C-restricted and well-studied HLA-B-restricted CMV epitopes that the study used. Evidence of both CMV infection and a matching HLA type came from public TCR beta signatures. Findings of the study overall: Using cumulative public TCR beta family frequency, the authors identified those who carried CMV together with the relevant HLA. HLA-C-restricted CMV clonotypes gave the most frequent clonotype in two of eight donors.

TCRdb re-called the reads through MiXCR, storing one row per CDR3 protein. The sample gives roughly 500,000 distinct CDR3 sequences, 30% to 40% of which show up once; about a sixth is in the top ten. The CDR3 is 16 amino acids. Looked up from germline, CDR1 is SGHDT and CDR2 is YYEEEE. Trimming at V came to 0 bases and at J to 6 bases, leaving 5 bases not matched to a gene. Concerning this clonotype: Its specificity is unknown.

Specimen: cultured PBMCs, collected from culture after CMV antigen stimulation. The genes are TRBV5-6 and TRBJ2-2; TRBD2 matches 10 bases. This sequence was found in a human donor in good health (CMV status not recorded). Some clones in this sample may be carry-over from other donors' samples. CDR3: CASSLELAGRAGELFF. CDR3 DNA: TGTGCCAGCAGCTTGGAACTAGCGGGAAGGGCCGGGGAGCTGTTTTTT.